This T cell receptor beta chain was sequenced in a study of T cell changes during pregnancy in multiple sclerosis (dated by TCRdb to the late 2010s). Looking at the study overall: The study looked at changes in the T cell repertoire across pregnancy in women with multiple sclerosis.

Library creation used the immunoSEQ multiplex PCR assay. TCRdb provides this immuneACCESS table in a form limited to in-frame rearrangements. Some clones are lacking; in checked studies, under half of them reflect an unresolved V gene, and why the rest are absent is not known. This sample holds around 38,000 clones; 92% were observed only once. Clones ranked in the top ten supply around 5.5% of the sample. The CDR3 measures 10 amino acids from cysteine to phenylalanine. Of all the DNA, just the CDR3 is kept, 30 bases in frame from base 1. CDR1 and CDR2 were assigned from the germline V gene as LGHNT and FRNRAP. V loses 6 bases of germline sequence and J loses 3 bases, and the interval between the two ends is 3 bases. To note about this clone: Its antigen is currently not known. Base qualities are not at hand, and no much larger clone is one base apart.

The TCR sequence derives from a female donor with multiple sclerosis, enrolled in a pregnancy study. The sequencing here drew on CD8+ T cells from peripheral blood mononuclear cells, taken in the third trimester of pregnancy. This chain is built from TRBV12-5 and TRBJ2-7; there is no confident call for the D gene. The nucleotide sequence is TGTGCTAGTGGCCTCTACGAGCAGTACTTC. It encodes CASGLYEQYF.